This TCR beta chain came from a study of T cell responses to AZD1222 COVID-19 vaccine. Overall study results and limits: CD4 TCRs associated with vaccination spanned spike, dominating at 160-218 and 743-854. Rises in breadth and depth of Spike-specific TCRs came after two AZD1222 doses. Repertoires were collected only later (after the peak T cell response had occurred). Among the donors, most were white British and more were female, and clonal diversity was possibly underestimated.

As concerns this clone: What it binds is unknown.

The method was immunoSEQ multiplex PCR; TCRdb's version includes in-frame clones alone and lacks a portion of them. Counted here are under 200,000 clones, about 91% occurring once; the ten biggest clones make up around 1.3%. The receptor comes from an adult who received the AZD1222 COVID-19 vaccine. Specimen: peripheral blood, collected 28 days after the second AZD1222 dose.

The CDR3 reads CASSMTLEANQPQHF. CDR3 nucleotide sequence: TGTGCCAGTAGTATGACACTGGAGGCTAATCAGCCCCAGCATTTT. The chain combines TRBV19 with TRBJ1-5; the D is unclear. Germline loops: CDR1 LNHDA, CDR2 SQIVND (reference sequence). This CDR3 has 15 residues. The V gene lost 3 bases and the J gene lost 4 bases, with 13 bases spanning the gap. Using reference TRBV19 and TRBJ1-5 for the parts outside the CDR3, the full variable domain is DGGITQSPKYLFRKEGQNVTLSCEQNLNHDAMYWYRQDPGQGLRLIYYSQIVNDFQKGDIAEGYSVSREKKESFPLTVTSAQKNPTAFYLCASSMTLEANQPQHFGDGTRLSIL.